The clone carrying this T cell receptor (beta chain) was seen a handful of times. What it recognizes is unknown. This sample is part of a study of T cells after yellow fever vaccination. Study-level points and caveats: In post-booster samples, most primary-vaccination clones reappeared (about 95% CD4, roughly 88% CD8).

One entry per CDR3 protein results from TCRdb running MiXCR on the 5' RACE reads. The sample holds some 400,000 distinct CDR3 sequences; around a sixth are singletons and the top ten take roughly 19%. The sequencing here drew on PBMCs, taken before the yellow fever booster vaccination. This TCR was sampled from a man between 18 and 29 years old who received the YFV17D yellow fever vaccine.

The CDR3 region has the DNA TGTGCCAGCAGTGGACAGGGGGACGCCTACGAGCAGTACTTC. This translates into CASSGQGDAYEQYF. This chain links TRBV6-2 or TRBV6-3 with TRBJ2-7, with 10 bases matching TRBD1. The V gene end was trimmed by 5 bases and the J gene end by 2 bases; junction bases not matched to a gene: 3. Germline loops: CDR1 MNHEY, CDR2 SVGEGT. The CDR3 length is 14 residues.